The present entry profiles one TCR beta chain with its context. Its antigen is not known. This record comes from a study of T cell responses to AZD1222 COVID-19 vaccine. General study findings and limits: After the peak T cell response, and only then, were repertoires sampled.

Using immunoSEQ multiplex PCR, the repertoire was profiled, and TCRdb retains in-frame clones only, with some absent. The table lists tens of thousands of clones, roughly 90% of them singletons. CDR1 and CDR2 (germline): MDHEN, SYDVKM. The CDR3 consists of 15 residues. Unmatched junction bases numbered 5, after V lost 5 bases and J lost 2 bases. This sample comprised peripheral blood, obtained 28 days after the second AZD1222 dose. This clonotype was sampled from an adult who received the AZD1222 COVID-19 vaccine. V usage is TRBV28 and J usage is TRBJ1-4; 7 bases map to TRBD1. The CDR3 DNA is TGTGCCAGCAGTGACAGGGATACGACTAATGAAAAACTGTTTTTT. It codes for CASSDRDTTNEKLFF.